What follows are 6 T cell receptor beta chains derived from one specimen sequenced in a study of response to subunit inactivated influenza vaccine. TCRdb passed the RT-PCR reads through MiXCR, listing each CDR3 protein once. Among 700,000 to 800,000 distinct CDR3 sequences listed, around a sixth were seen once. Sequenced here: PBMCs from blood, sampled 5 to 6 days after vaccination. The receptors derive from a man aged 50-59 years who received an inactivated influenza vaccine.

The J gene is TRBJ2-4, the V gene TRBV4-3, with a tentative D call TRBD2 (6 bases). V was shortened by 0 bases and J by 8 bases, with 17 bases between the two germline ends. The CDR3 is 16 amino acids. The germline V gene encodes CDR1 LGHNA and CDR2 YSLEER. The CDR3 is CASSQDSAGWGDIQYF. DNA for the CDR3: TGCGCCAGCAGCCAAGATAGTGCAGGGTGGGGGGACATTCAGTACTTC.

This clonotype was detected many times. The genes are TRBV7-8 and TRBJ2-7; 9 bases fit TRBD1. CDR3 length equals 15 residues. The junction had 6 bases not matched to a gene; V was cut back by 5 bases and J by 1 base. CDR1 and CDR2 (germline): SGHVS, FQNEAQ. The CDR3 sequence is CASSAGTGQSYEQYF. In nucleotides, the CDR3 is TGTGCCAGCAGCGCGGGGACAGGGCAATCCTACGAGCAGTACTTC.

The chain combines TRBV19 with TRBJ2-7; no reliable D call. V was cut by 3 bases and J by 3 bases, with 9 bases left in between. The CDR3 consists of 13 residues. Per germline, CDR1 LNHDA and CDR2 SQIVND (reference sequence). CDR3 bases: TGTGCCAGTAGTATTGGACGGATCTACGAGCAGTACTTC. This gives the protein CASSIGRIYEQYF.

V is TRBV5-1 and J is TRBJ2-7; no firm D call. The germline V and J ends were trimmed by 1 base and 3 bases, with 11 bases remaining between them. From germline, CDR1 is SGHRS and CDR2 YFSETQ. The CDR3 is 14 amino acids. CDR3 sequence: CASSLFYHHYEQYF. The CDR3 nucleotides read TGCGCCAGCAGCTTGTTCTACCACCACTACGAGCAGTACTTC.

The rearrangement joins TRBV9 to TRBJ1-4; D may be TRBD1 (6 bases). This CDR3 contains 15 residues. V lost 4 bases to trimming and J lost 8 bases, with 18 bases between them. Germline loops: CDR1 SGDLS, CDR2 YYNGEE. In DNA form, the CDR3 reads TGTGCCAGCAGCCCCGGCGGGGGGGGCTACGAAAAACTGTTTTTT. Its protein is CASSPGGGGYEKLFF.

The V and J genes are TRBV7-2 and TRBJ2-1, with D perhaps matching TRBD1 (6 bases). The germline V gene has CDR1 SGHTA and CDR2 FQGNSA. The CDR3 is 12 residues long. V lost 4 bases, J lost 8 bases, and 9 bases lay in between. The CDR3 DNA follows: TGTGCCAGCAGCTACAACAGGGATGAGCAGTTCTTC. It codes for CASSYNRDEQFF.